A selection of T cell receptor beta chains follows, all from one sample in a study of cytomegalovirus exposure and HLA in healthy donors. Sequencing used immunoSEQ multiplex PCR; TCRdb keeps in-frame clones, though not all of them. The sample lists more than 130,000 clones, around 88% seen once, with almost 8% in the top ten. Material: PBMCs. These receptors were taken from a woman under 30 in good health and CMV-seropositive. Each CDR3 is given with its conserved first and last residue.

TRBJ2-7,TRBV5-1,CASSLQTRSYEQYF
TRBJ2-1,TRBV27,CASSGMLEGEQFF
TRBJ1-1,TRBV9,CASAPGGATEAFF
TRBJ2-1,TRBV27,CASSLSGRGLTYNEQFF
TRBJ2-1,TRBV11-3,CASSLAPGSGEQFF
TRBJ2-7,TRBV9,CASSGSIGAYEQYF
TRBJ1-6,TRBV28,CASRSGTGGYNSPLHF
TRBJ1-1,TRBV7-3,CASSLNRVNTEAFF
TRBJ2-7,TRBV29-1,CSVEGTSGSYEQYF
TRBJ2-3,TRBV6-5,CASRRQGTDTQYF
TRBJ1-6,TRBV10-1,CASSPGQGVSPLHF
TRBJ1-1,TRBV9,CASSPTGVTEAFF
TRBJ1-5,TRBV4-2,CASSQRGLSQPQHF
TRBJ1-3,TRBV5-1,CASSLGGDSTIYF
TRBJ2-7,TRBV30,CAWSPKTYEQYF
TRBJ2-7,TRBV18,CASSPGAPYEQYF
TRBJ1-2,TRBV6-1,CASSKTGNYGYTF
TRBJ2-7,TRBV6-1,CATTRQGVTYEQYF
TRBJ2-7,TRBV10-1,CASREPDRPHEQYF
TRBJ2-1,TRBV10-2,CASSQFRDSNEQFF
TRBJ1-2,TRBV27,CASSLYGTGQLYGYTF
TRBJ1-2,TRBV19,CASSIPAEGGYTF
TRBJ2-5,TRBV4-3,CASSQEGTGGETQYF
TRBJ1-5,TRBV15,CATSDRGHNQPQHF
TRBJ2-4,TRBV28,CASSFRVAHIQYF
TRBJ1-6,TRBV2,CASSKEGFSPLHF
TRBJ2-3,TRBV5-1,CASSSIVTSGSSTDTQYF
TRBJ1-5,TRBV7-9,CASSFQGAGNQPQHF
TRBJ2-1,TRBV11-3,CASSLAAYNEQFF